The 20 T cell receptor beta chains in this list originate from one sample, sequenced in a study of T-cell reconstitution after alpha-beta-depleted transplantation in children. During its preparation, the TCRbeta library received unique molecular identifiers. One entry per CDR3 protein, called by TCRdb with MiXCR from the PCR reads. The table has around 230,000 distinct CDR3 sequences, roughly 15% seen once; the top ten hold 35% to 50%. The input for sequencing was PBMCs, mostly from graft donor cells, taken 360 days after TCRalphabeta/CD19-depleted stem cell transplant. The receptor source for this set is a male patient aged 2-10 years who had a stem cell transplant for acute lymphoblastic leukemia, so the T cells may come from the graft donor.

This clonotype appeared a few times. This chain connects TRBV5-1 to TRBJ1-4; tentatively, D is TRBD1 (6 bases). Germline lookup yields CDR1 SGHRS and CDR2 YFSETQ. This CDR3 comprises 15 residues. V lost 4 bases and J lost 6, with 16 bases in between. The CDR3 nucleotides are TGCGCCAGCAGCCCCCCAGGGGCAAAGGATGAAAAACTGTTTTTT. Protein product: CASSPPGAKDEKLFF. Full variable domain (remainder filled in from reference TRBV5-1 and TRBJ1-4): KAGVTQTPRYLIKTRGQQVTLSCSPISGHRSVSWYQQTPGQGLQFLFEYFSETQRNKGNFPGRFSGRQFSNSRSEMNVSTLELGDSALYLCASSPPGAKDEKLFFGSGTQLSVL.

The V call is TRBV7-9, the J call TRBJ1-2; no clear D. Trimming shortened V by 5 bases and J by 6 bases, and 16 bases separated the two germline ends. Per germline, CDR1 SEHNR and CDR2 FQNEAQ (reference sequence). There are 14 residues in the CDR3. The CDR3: CASSAPGQEDGYTF. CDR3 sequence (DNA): TGTGCCAGCAGCGCCCCAGGCCAGGAGGATGGCTACACCTTC.

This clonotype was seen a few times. The CDR3 spells CASRQGANTEAFF. CDR3 nucleotide sequence: TGTGCCAGCAGGCAGGGGGCTAACACTGAAGCTTTCTTT. The chain is built from TRBV6-1 and TRBJ1-1; TRBD1 aligns across 8 bases. Germline assignment: CDR1 MNHNS and CDR2 SASEGT. The trim removed 6 bases at V and 2 bases at J, leaving 2 bases unmatched. The CDR3 spans 13 residues.

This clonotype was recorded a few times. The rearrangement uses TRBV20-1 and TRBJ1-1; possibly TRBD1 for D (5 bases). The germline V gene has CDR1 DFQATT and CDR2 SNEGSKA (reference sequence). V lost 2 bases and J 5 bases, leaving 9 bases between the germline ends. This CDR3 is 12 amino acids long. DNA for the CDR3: TGCAGTGCTAGAAGAGGGGCAACTGAAGCTTTCTTT. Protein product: CSARRGATEAFF.

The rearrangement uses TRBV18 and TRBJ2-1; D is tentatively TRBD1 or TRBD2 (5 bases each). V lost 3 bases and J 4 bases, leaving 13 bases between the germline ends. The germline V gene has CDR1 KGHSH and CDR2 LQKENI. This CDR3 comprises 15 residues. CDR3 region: CASSPTTGTYNEQFF. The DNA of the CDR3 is TGTGCCAGCTCACCGACGACCGGGACGTACAATGAGCAGTTCTTC.

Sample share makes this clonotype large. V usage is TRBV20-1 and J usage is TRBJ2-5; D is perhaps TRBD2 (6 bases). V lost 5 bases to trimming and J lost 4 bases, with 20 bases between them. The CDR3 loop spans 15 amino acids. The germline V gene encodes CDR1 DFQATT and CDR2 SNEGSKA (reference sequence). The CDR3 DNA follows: TGCAGTGCTGGCGGGGACTCTTGGACGGTAGAGACCCAGTACTTC. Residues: CSAGGDSWTVETQYF.

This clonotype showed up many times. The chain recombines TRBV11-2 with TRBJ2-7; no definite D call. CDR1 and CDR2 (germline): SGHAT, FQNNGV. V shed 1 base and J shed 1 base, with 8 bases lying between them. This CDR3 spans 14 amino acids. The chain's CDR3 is CASSLGWQSYEQYF. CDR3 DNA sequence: TGTGCCAGCAGCTTAGGCTGGCAGTCCTACGAGCAGTACTTC.

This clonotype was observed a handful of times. The CDR3 here is CASSFSPGRDSSYEQYF. DNA for the CDR3: TGTGCCAGCAGCTTCTCACCGGGCCGAGATAGCTCCTACGAGCAGTACTTC. The chain recombines TRBV7-9 with TRBJ2-7, with no clear D. V was shortened by 3 bases and J by 0 bases, with 18 bases between the two germline ends. The CDR3 runs to 17 residues. The V gene's germline CDR1 is SEHNR and CDR2 FQNEAQ (reference sequence).

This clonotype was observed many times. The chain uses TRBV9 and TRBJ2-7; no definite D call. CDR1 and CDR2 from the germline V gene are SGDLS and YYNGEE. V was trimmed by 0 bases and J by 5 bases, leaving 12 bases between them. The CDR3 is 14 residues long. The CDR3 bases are TGTGCCAGCAGCGTAGCCCCAGACGTAAACGAGCAGTACTTC. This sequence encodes CASSVAPDVNEQYF.

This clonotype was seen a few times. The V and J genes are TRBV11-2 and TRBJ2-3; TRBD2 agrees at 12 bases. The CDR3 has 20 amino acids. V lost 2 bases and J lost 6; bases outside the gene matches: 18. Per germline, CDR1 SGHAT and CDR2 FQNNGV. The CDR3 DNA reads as TGTGCCAGCAGCTTAATAGTTTTCTTCTCTAGCGGGGGGGCCGGGGATACGCAGTATTTT. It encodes CASSLIVFFSSGGAGDTQYF.

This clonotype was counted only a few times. CDR3 sequence reads: CASSLVDGMNTEAFF. CDR3 in DNA: TGTGCCAGCAGCTTGGTGGACGGAATGAACACTGAAGCTTTCTTT. The chain is built from TRBV5-6 and TRBJ1-1; D is unclear. Germline V gene data show CDR1 as SGHDT and CDR2 as YYEEEE. V was pared by 0 bases and J by 0 bases, with 9 bases between. The CDR3 loop spans 15 amino acids.

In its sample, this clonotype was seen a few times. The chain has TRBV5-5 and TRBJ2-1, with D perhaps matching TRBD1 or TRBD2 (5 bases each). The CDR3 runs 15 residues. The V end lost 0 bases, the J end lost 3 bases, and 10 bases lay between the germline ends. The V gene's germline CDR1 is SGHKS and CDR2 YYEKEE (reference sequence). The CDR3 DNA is TGTGCCAGCAGCTTGGACGGGACCTACTACAATGAGCAGTTCTTC. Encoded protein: CASSLDGTYYNEQFF. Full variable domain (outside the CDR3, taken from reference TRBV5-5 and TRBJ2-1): DAGVTQSPTHLIKTRGQQVTLRCSPISGHKSVSWYQQVLGQGPQFIFQYYEKEERGRGNFPDRFSARQFPNYSSELNVNALLLGDSALYLCASSLDGTYYNEQFFGPGTRLTVL.

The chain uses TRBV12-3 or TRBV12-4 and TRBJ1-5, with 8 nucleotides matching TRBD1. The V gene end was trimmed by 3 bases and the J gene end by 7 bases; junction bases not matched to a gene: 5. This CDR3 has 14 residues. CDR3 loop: CASSFRGLGQPQHF. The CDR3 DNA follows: TGTGCCAGCAGTTTCAGGGGGCTCGGACAGCCCCAGCATTTT.

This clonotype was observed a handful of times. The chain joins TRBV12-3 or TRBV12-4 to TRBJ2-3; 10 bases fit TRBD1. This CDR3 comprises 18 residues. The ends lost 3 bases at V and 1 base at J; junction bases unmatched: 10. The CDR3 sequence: CASSFFRTGGSRTDTQYF. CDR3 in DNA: TGTGCCAGCAGTTTTTTTAGGACAGGGGGTTCCCGCACAGATACGCAGTATTTT.

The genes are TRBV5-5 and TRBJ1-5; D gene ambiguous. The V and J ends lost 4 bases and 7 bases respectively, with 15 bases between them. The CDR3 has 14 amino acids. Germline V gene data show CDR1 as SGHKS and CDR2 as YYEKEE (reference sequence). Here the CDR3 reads CASSIGRGQQPQHF. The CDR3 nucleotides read TGTGCCAGCAGCATCGGACGAGGCCAGCAGCCCCAGCATTTT.

The CDR3 loop is CSARLIPGLASLEQYF. CDR3 DNA sequence: TGCAGTGCTAGATTAATACCGGGACTAGCCAGTCTCGAGCAGTACTTC. This chain uses TRBV20-1 with TRBJ2-7, with 9 positions matching TRBD2. V shed 2 bases and J 6 bases; nucleotides not matched to a gene: 14. The CDR3 runs to 16 residues. Germline V gene data show CDR1 as DFQATT and CDR2 as SNEGSKA (reference sequence).

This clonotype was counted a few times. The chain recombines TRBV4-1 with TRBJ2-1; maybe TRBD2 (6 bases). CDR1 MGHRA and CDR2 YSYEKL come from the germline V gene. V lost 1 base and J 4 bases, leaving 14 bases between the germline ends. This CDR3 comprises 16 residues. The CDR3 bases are TGCGCCAGCAGCCAAGTCTCGTCCAGCGGGTACAATGAGCAGTTCTTC. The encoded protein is CASSQVSSSGYNEQFF.

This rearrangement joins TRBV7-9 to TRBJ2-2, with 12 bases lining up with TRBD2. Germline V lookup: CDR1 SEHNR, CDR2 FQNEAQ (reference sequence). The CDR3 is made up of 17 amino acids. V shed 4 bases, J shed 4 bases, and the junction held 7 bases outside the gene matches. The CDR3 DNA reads TGTGCCAGCAGCTCGCGGACTAGCGGGACCCCCACCGGGGAGCTGTTTTTT. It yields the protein CASSSRTSGTPTGELFF.

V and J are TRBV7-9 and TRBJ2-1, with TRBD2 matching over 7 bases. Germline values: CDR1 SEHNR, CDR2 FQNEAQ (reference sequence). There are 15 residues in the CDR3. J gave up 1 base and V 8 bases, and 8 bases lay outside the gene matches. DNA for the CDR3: TGTGCCAGCGGGAGGGCCCGGACGTCCTACAATGAGCAGTTCTTC. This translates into CASGRARTSYNEQFF.

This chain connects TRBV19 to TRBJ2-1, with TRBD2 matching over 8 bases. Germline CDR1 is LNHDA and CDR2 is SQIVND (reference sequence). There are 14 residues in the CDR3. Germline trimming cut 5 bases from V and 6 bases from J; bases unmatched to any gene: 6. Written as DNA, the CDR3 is TGTGCCAGTAGTCTCACCGGGACTAGCAATGAGCAGTTCTTC. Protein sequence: CASSLTGTSNEQFF.